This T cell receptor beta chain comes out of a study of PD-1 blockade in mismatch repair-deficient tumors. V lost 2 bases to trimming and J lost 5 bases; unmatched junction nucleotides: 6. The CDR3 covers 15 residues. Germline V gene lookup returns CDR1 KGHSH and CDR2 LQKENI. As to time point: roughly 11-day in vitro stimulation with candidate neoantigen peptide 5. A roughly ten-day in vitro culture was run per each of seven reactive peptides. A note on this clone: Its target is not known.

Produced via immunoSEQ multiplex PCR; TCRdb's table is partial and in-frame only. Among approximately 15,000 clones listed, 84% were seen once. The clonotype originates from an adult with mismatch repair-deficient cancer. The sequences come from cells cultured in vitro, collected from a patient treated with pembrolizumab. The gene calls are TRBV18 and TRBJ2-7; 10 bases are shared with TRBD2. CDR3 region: CASSPGLAGAHEQYF. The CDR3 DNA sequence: TGTGCCAGCTCACCAGGGCTAGCGGGAGCCCACGAGCAGTACTTC.